Presented here are 27 T cell receptor beta chains from one specimen sequenced in a study of blood T cell repertoires in COVID-19. Assay used: immunoSEQ multiplex PCR; TCRdb lists only in-frame clones, some missing. This sample has under 95,000 clones, with around 78% found just once. The sample taken for sequencing was peripheral blood. The receptors come from a human donor in a cohort sampled during active COVID-19.

The gene calls are TRBV2 and TRBJ2-1, with TRBD2 matching over 11 bases. The V gene's germline CDR1 is SNHLY and CDR2 FYNNEI. Trimming cost V 6 bases and J 7 bases; bases outside gene matches: 8. The CDR3 has 15 amino acids. CDR3 bases: TGTGCCAGCAGGCTAGCGGGGGGCCCTTTAAATGAGCAGTTCTTC. Translating gives CASRLAGGPLNEQFF.

The genes are TRBV20-1 and TRBJ2-7, with a tentative D call TRBD1 (5 bases). CDR3 length: 11 amino acids. Deletions cut 7 bases from V and 3 bases from J, with 10 bases between. Germline loops: CDR1 DFQATT, CDR2 SNEGSKA (reference sequence). The CDR3 here is CSVTTDYEQYF. For the CDR3, the DNA is TGCAGTGTAACGACAGACTACGAGCAGTACTTC.

This chain uses TRBV10-3 with TRBJ1-6, with D possibly matching TRBD1 (6 bases). Germline V CDR1 and CDR2: ENHRY, SYGVKD. The CDR3 length is 16 residues. Trimming pared 11 bases from V and 6 bases from J, leaving 23 bases between. The CDR3: CASGAPQGQPNSPLHF. CDR3 DNA sequence: TGTGCCTCCGGGGCTCCCCAAGGACAGCCTAATTCACCCCTCCACTTT.

This clone was recorded only once. The gene calls are TRBV15 and TRBJ2-7; perhaps TRBD2 as D (6 bases). CDR3 length equals 14 residues. The germline gives CDR1 LNHNV, CDR2 YYDKDF (reference sequence). V shed 0 bases and J shed 7 bases, with 13 bases lying between them. The CDR3 region has the DNA TGTGCCACCAGCAGAGATCGCCTAGCGCTTGAGCAGTACTTC. This sequence encodes CATSRDRLALEQYF.

There are a few counts of this clone. V and J are TRBV7-2 and TRBJ1-1; maybe TRBD1 (6 bases). This CDR3 contains 14 residues. Germline V gene sequence: CDR1 SGHTA, CDR2 FQGNSA. Trimming left V 6 bases short and J 2 bases short, with 13 bases between. The CDR3 region is CASSIGGANTEAFF. CDR3 nucleotides: TGTGCCAGCAGTATAGGGGGGGCAAACACTGAAGCTTTCTTT.

The chain is built from TRBV30 and TRBJ1-5; possibly TRBD1 for D (6 bases). Germline assignment: CDR1 GTSNPN and CDR2 SVGIG (reference sequence). CDR3 length: 12 residues. V was shortened by 5 bases and J by 3 bases, with 8 bases between the two germline ends. CDR3 protein: CAWGGANQPQHF. The CDR3, as DNA: TGTGCCTGGGGGGGGGCCAATCAGCCCCAGCATTTT.

The rearrangement uses TRBV9 and TRBJ2-7; tentatively, D is TRBD2 (6 bases). The CDR3 totals 14 residues. In germline, CDR1 is SGDLS, CDR2 YYNGEE. V lost 4 bases, J lost 0 bases, and 11 bases lay in between. The CDR3 is CASSPVAASYEQYF. CDR3 coding DNA: TGTGCCAGCAGCCCAGTAGCGGCCTCCTACGAGCAGTACTTC.

This clone occurred once. The rearrangement uses TRBV30 and TRBJ1-1, with D possibly TRBD1 on 6 matching bases. V was clipped by 5 bases and J by 2 bases, with 12 bases between them. Germline CDR1 is GTSNPN and CDR2 is SVGIG (reference sequence). The CDR3 totals 13 residues. The chain's CDR3 is CAWGGQGNTEAFF. The CDR3 DNA reads TGTGCCTGGGGGGGCCAGGGTAACACTGAAGCTTTCTTT.

The chain is built from TRBV12-3 or TRBV12-4 and TRBJ1-5; weak D call: TRBD1 (6 bases). V was clipped by 3 bases and J by 6 bases, with 9 bases between them. The CDR3 sequence is 13 residues long. This CDR3 is CASSFGGAQPQHF. The CDR3 region has the DNA TGTGCCAGCAGTTTTGGGGGGGCTCAGCCCCAGCATTTT.

The rearrangement uses TRBV6-1 and TRBJ2-7; a weak D match, TRBD1 (6 bases). The CDR3 runs to 14 residues. V was shortened by 3 bases and J by 4 bases, with 13 bases between the two germline ends. Germline V gene data show CDR1 as MNHNS and CDR2 as SASEGT. The CDR3 DNA sequence: TGTGCCAGCAGTGAGGGGCACAGGGAGTACGAGCAGTACTTC. It encodes CASSEGHREYEQYF.

CDR3 coding DNA: TGTGCCAGCAGTGATGGGACAGGGGTAGTAGATACGCAGTATTTT. Translated: CASSDGTGVVDTQYF. V usage is TRBV6-1 and J usage is TRBJ2-3; TRBD1 aligns across 10 bases. This CDR3 has 15 residues. The germline CDR1 and CDR2 sequences are MNHNS and SASEGT. V dropped 3 bases and J dropped 5; count of bases not matched to a gene: 5.

This sequence joins TRBV7-9 and TRBJ1-2; TRBD1 matches at 7 bases. The CDR3 totals 14 residues. The V and J ends lost 1 base and 6 bases, in that order; junction bases with no gene match: 5. Germline values: CDR1 SEHNR, CDR2 FQNEAQ (reference sequence). CDR3 residues: CASSLVEGAHGYTF. The DNA for the CDR3 is TGTGCCAGCAGCTTAGTTGAGGGGGCGCATGGCTACACCTTC.

J is TRBJ2-1 and V is TRBV10-3; 10 nucleotides align to TRBD2. Germline CDR1 reads ENHRY; CDR2 reads SYGVKD. The CDR3 consists of 13 residues. J was trimmed by 14 bases and V by 0 bases; bases with no gene match: 4. Written as DNA, the CDR3 is TGTGCCATCAGTGAGTCCGGACTAGCGGCGGAGTTCTTC. As protein: CAISESGLAAEFF.

The V call is TRBV19, the J call TRBJ2-1; perhaps TRBD1 as D (5 bases). V dropped 0 bases and J dropped 9 bases, with 18 bases sitting between them. Germline V gene data show CDR1 as LNHDA and CDR2 as SQIVND (reference sequence). The CDR3 consists of 16 residues. The CDR3 spells CASSIDAAGPYREQFF. The CDR3 nucleotides are TGTGCCAGTAGTATAGATGCCGCAGGGCCCTATCGTGAGCAGTTCTTC.

This chain joins TRBV3-1 (or the pseudogene TRBV3-2) and TRBJ2-3; the match to TRBD2 covers 9 bases. The CDR3 has 17 residues. V lost 0 bases to trimming and J lost 2 bases; unmatched junction nucleotides: 6. Looked up from germline, CDR1 is LGHDT and CDR2 is YNNKEL (reference sequence). The CDR3 DNA reads TGTGCCAGCAGCCAAGAGGGGACTAGCCCCTTCACAGATACGCAGTATTTT. Protein: CASSQEGTSPFTDTQYF.

The chain links TRBV2 to TRBJ2-3; TRBD2 aligns across 13 bases. Trimming at V came to 6 bases and at J to 6 bases, leaving 6 bases not matched to a gene. The germline gives CDR1 SNHLY, CDR2 FYNNEI. The CDR3 sequence is 15 residues long. The CDR3 sequence is CASSQGTSGIDTQYF. In DNA form, the CDR3 reads TGTGCCAGCAGCCAGGGGACTAGCGGGATTGATACGCAGTATTTT.

This chain uses TRBV5-1 with TRBJ2-1; the D gene is possibly TRBD1 (6 bases). V was pared by 5 bases and J by 3 bases, with 9 bases between. Germline CDR1 reads SGHRS; CDR2 reads YFSETQ. This CDR3 is built from 13 residues. The CDR3 region has the DNA TGCGCCAGCAGAAAGGACAGCTACAATGAGCAGTTCTTC. It is translated as CASRKDSYNEQFF. Supplemented by reference TRBV5-1 and TRBJ2-1, the full variable domain reads KAGVTQTPRYLIKTRGQQVTLSCSPISGHRSVSWYQQTPGQGLQFLFEYFSETQRNKGNFPGRFSGRQFSNSRSEMNVSTLELGDSALYLCASRKDSYNEQFFGPGTRLTVL.

This clone was seen a single time. The rearrangement uses TRBV2 and TRBJ2-1; 10 bases match TRBD1. V dropped 7 bases and J dropped 3; count of bases not matched to a gene: 9. This CDR3 comprises 16 residues. CDR1 is SNHLY, CDR2 FYNNEI, per germline. CDR3 residues: CASNSIRTGGYNEQFF. CDR3 coding DNA: TGTGCCAGCAATTCCATCAGGACAGGGGGCTACAATGAGCAGTTCTTC.

V gene TRBV7-2 combines with J gene TRBJ1-6; TRBD1 matches at 8 bases. CDR1 and CDR2 from the germline V gene are SGHTA and FQGNSA. This CDR3 contains 16 residues. Trimming removed 5 bases from V and 10 bases from J; junction bases left unmatched: 13. The CDR3 is CASSIQPGQDGSPLHF. In DNA form, the CDR3 reads TGTGCCAGCAGCATACAGCCGGGACAGGATGGATCACCCCTCCACTTT.

The chain employs TRBV10-3 and TRBJ2-7; 8 bases match TRBD2. From germline, CDR1 is ENHRY and CDR2 SYGVKD. The J segment lost 2 bases and the V segment lost 4 bases, leaving 4 bases of the junction unmatched. The CDR3 covers 14 residues. CDR3 nucleotides: TGTGCCATCAGTGTCAACGGGGGGGCCTACGAGCAGTACTTC. Protein sequence: CAISVNGGAYEQYF.

The chain carries TRBV7-6 and TRBJ2-7; perhaps TRBD1 as D (5 bases). The V end was cut by 5 bases, the J end by 4 bases, with 12 bases between. Per germline, CDR1 SGHVS and CDR2 FNYEAQ. The CDR3 covers 13 residues. CDR3 nucleotide sequence: TGTGCCAGCAGCCAAGTCCAGGGTTACGAGCAGTACTTC. Translated, it gives CASSQVQGYEQYF.

This chain joins TRBV5-1 and TRBJ2-3; TRBD2 matches 9 bases. There are 17 residues in the CDR3. Germline trimming cut 4 bases from V and 0 bases from J; bases unmatched to any gene: 9. Looked up from germline, CDR1 is SGHRS and CDR2 is YFSETQ. CDR3 in DNA: TGCGCCAGCAGCCGTTATAGCGGGGGTCCCAGCACAGATACGCAGTATTTT. This gives the protein CASSRYSGGPSTDTQYF.

For the CDR3, the DNA is TGCGCCAGCAGCTTGGGTCGGGACACGCAGTACGAGCAGTACTTC. It yields the protein CASSLGRDTQYEQYF. The V gene is TRBV5-1, the J gene TRBJ2-7; D may be TRBD1 (6 bases). The V gene's germline CDR1 is SGHRS and CDR2 YFSETQ. The CDR3 has 15 residues. V was pared by 0 bases and J by 4 bases, with 14 bases between. The whole variable domain, filled in from reference TRBV5-1 and TRBJ2-7, reads KAGVTQTPRYLIKTRGQQVTLSCSPISGHRSVSWYQQTPGQGLQFLFEYFSETQRNKGNFPGRFSGRQFSNSRSEMNVSTLELGDSALYLCASSLGRDTQYEQYFGPGTRLTVT.

The rearrangement uses TRBV3-1 (or the pseudogene TRBV3-2) and TRBJ2-7; 9 bases line up with TRBD1. Losses at the gene ends were 1 base for V and 0 bases for J; bases not matched to a gene: 10. This CDR3 has 18 residues. Germline-derived CDR1 and CDR2 are LGHDT and YNNKEL (reference sequence). The CDR3 coding sequence is TGTGCCAGCAGCCAAGGAAGTCACGGGACAGGGAGCTCCTACGAGCAGTACTTC. Translation: CASSQGSHGTGSSYEQYF.

The chain joins TRBV6-6 to TRBJ2-1; TRBD1 might be the D (5 bases). The length of the CDR3 is 15 residues. With 6 bases removed from V and 7 bases from J, the gap between germline ends came to 19 bases. Looked up from germline, CDR1 is MNHNY and CDR2 is SVGAGI (reference sequence). CDR3 nucleotides: TGTGCCAGCAGCCCCTACAGGAGTCTCCGGAATGAGCAGTTCTTC. It codes for CASSPYRSLRNEQFF.

The rearrangement uses TRBV18 and TRBJ2-2; D ambiguous. Deletions cut 3 bases from V and 0 bases from J, with 8 bases between. The CDR3 spans 15 residues. The germline V gene encodes CDR1 KGHSH and CDR2 LQKENI. The CDR3 reads CASSPTAANTGELFF. The CDR3 coding sequence is TGTGCCAGCTCACCGACGGCGGCGAACACCGGGGAGCTGTTTTTT.

The CDR3 nucleotides read TGTGCCAGCAGCCCCGCAGATACGCAGTATTTT. Protein product: CASSPADTQYF. V is TRBV11-2 and J is TRBJ2-3, with D uncertain. The CDR3 loop spans 11 amino acids. Germline V gene sequence: CDR1 SGHAT, CDR2 FQNNGV. With 5 bases removed from V and 4 bases from J, the gap between germline ends came to 4 bases.